The source of this TCR beta chain is a study of blood T cell repertoires in COVID-19. As for the study in general: PBMCs, B-cell-depleted T cells, or T cells provided the cDNA or gDNA that made up the material.

Authors' analysis steps: From reference gene primer amplification, estimates of nucleated cell counts were derived. Repertoires were generated with immunoSEQ multiplex PCR, while TCRdb's copy carries only in-frame clones and drops some. V and J calls and clone size are copied from that table; D and trimming were computed from the DNA. Among about 130,000 clones listed, 70% to 90% were seen once. Assignment of participants to cohorts was predicated upon participant-reported clinical history. Germline trimming cut 3 bases from V and 4 bases from J; bases unmatched to any gene: 5. The CDR3 spans 15 residues. Per the germline V gene, CDR1 is SGHAT and CDR2 is FQNNGV.

Sequenced input: PBMCs or T cells enriched from blood (not recorded which). The J gene is TRBJ1-4, the V gene TRBV11-2, with TRBD1 matching 7 bases. The clonotype comes from a woman aged 45-65 years who had recovered from COVID-19. The CDR3 loop reads CASSFIRGRNEKLFF. The DNA of the CDR3 is TGTGCCAGCAGCTTTATAAGGGGGCGTAATGAAAAACTGTTTTTT.